The 22 T cell receptor beta chains presented below share a single source sample, sequenced in a study of blood T cell repertoires in COVID-19. Measured with immunoSEQ multiplex PCR; TCRdb has only the in-frame clones, and not every one. This table has some 120,000 clones, 85% appearing once. Sequencing was carried out using peripheral blood. Receptors originate from a woman aged 80 or over with acute or convalescent COVID-19.

V gene TRBV12-5 combines with J gene TRBJ1-6, with D possibly being TRBD1 (5 bases). The CDR3 is 13 residues long. Germline values: CDR1 LGHNT, CDR2 FRNRAP. Trimming removed 5 bases at V and 7 bases at J, with 9 bases between. DNA for the CDR3: TGTGCTAGTGGTGATTCAGGGAATTCACCCCTCCACTTT. It encodes CASGDSGNSPLHF.

This chain joins TRBV6-5 and TRBJ1-1; no firm D call. The CDR3 totals 14 residues. Germline V gene sequence: CDR1 MNHEY, CDR2 SVGAGI. Trimming pared 6 bases from V and 2 bases from J, leaving 13 bases between. The CDR3 DNA reads TGTGCCAGCAGCTTTCTCCGGGGTAACACTGAAGCTTTCTTT. This gives the protein CASSFLRGNTEAFF.

This chain connects TRBV6-5 to TRBJ1-2; no clear D. Per germline, CDR1 MNHEY and CDR2 SVGAGI. The V gene lost 6 bases and the J gene lost 0 bases, with 8 bases spanning the gap. This CDR3 has 13 residues. The chain's CDR3 is CASSPNSNYGYTF. The DNA of the CDR3 is TGTGCCAGCAGCCCCAATTCTAACTATGGCTACACCTTC.

The rearrangement uses TRBV7-9 and TRBJ2-1, with 8 bases identical to TRBD1. J was trimmed by 7 bases and V by 4 bases; bases with no gene match: 9. Germline-derived CDR1 and CDR2 are SEHNR and FQNEAQ (reference sequence). This CDR3 has 15 residues. The CDR3 loop is CASSSPRTGGNEQFF. CDR3 sequence (DNA): TGTGCCAGCAGCTCGCCCCGAACAGGGGGGAATGAGCAGTTCTTC.

The rearrangement links TRBV7-9 to TRBJ2-7; TRBD1 aligns across 9 bases. V was clipped by 5 bases and J by 2 bases; unmatched bases: 13. The CDR3 loop spans 17 amino acids. Germline values: CDR1 SEHNR, CDR2 FQNEAQ (reference sequence). This CDR3 is CASSTSWEQGATYEQYF. CDR3 coding DNA: TGTGCCAGCAGCACTAGTTGGGAACAGGGGGCTACCTACGAGCAGTACTTC.

The chain joins TRBV4-2 to TRBJ1-3, with D possibly being TRBD1 (5 bases). CDR3 length equals 16 residues. Germline CDR1 is LGHNA and CDR2 is YNFKEQ. Trimming shortened V by 1 base and J by 0 bases, and 10 bases separated the two germline ends. The CDR3 reads CASSQVDTLSGNTIYF. DNA of the CDR3: TGTGCCAGCAGCCAAGTGGACACACTCTCTGGAAACACCATATATTTT.

The chain joins TRBV5-1 to TRBJ2-2, with TRBD1 identical over 10 bases. The CDR3 consists of 17 residues. Losses at the gene ends were 4 bases for V and 2 bases for J; bases not matched to a gene: 8. The germline CDR1 and CDR2 sequences are SGHRS and YFSETQ. CDR3 residues: CASSPGQGLENTGELFF. CDR3 nucleotides: TGCGCCAGCAGCCCGGGACAGGGGTTAGAAAACACCGGGGAGCTGTTTTTT.

The chain combines TRBV3-1 (or the pseudogene TRBV3-2) with TRBJ2-2, with TRBD2 matching 8 bases. After removal of 2 bases from V and 1 base from J, the junction contained 0 bases not matched to a gene. Germline V gene data show CDR1 as LGHDT and CDR2 as YNNKEL (reference sequence). This CDR3 spans 15 amino acids. CDR3 nucleotide sequence: TGTGCCAGCAGCCAACTAGCGGGGAACACCGGGGAGCTGTTTTTT. Translated, it gives CASSQLAGNTGELFF.

The count of this clone is one. The CDR3 DNA is TGTGCCAGCAGATTGGGGGGGATTTATGGCTACACCTTC. Protein: CASRLGGIYGYTF. The gene calls are TRBV6-5 and TRBJ1-2; D possibly corresponds to TRBD1 (5 bases). The CDR3 is made up of 13 amino acids. V was pared by 6 bases and J by 5 bases, with 13 bases between. Germline V lookup: CDR1 MNHEY, CDR2 SVGAGI.

The gene calls are TRBV28 and TRBJ1-2; 8 positions agree with TRBD1. Looked up from germline, CDR1 is MDHEN and CDR2 is SYDVKM. The CDR3 runs to 16 residues. The J segment lost 4 bases and the V segment lost 5 bases, leaving 12 bases of the junction unmatched. The CDR3 protein is CASSPPARGLTYGYTF. The CDR3 DNA is TGTGCCAGCAGTCCTCCCGCCAGGGGGCTCACCTATGGCTACACCTTC.

The chain links TRBV5-1 to TRBJ1-1; TRBD1 matches 7 bases. Germline V gene lookup returns CDR1 SGHRS and CDR2 YFSETQ. This CDR3 region has 14 residues. J gave up 8 bases and V 4 bases, and 11 bases lay outside the gene matches. The CDR3 protein is CASSPTSQTGEAFF. CDR3 coding DNA: TGCGCCAGCAGCCCGACCTCACAGACAGGGGAAGCTTTCTTT.

The J gene is TRBJ1-6, the V gene TRBV5-8, with D hard to call. The V gene lost 5 bases and the J gene lost 9 bases, with 15 bases spanning the gap. CDR3 size: 14 residues. CDR1 SGHTS and CDR2 YDEGEE come from the germline V gene. The CDR3: CASRERGIGSPLHF. The CDR3 nucleotides are TGTGCCAGCAGGGAGAGAGGGATTGGTTCACCCCTCCACTTT.

The J gene is TRBJ2-7, the V gene TRBV11-1, with 8 bases that match TRBD1. CDR3 length: 13 residues. In germline, CDR1 is SGHAT, CDR2 FQDESV (reference sequence). Losses at the gene ends were 3 bases for V and 5 bases for J; bases not matched to a gene: 3. CDR3 in DNA: TGTGCCAGCAGCTTGGACAGGGTCGACGAGCAGTACTTC. This encodes CASSLDRVDEQYF.

The chain is built from TRBV7-2 and TRBJ2-1, with a tentative D call TRBD2 (6 bases). Germline-derived CDR1 and CDR2 are SGHTA and FQGNSA. There are 14 residues in the CDR3. The V and J ends lost 2 bases and 9 bases respectively, with 14 bases between them. This CDR3 reads CASSLTSGRSEQFF. The CDR3 DNA is TGTGCCAGCAGCTTAACGTCAGGGAGGAGTGAGCAGTTCTTC.

The rearrangement links TRBV20-1 to TRBJ1-1; D not certain. With 3 bases removed from V and 6 bases from J, the gap between germline ends came to 8 bases. Germline V CDR1 and CDR2: DFQATT, SNEGSKA (reference sequence). The CDR3 sequence is 11 residues long. The CDR3 loop reads CSASKTAEAFF. CDR3 bases: TGCAGTGCTAGCAAAACGGCTGAAGCTTTCTTT.

This chain uses TRBV5-1 with TRBJ1-1; no reliable D call. Germline V CDR1 and CDR2: SGHRS, YFSETQ. The CDR3 covers 14 residues. V was pared by 0 bases and J by 0 bases, with 6 bases between. As DNA, the CDR3 is TGCGCCAGCAGCTTGGAACCGGTGAACACTGAAGCTTTCTTT. It yields the protein CASSLEPVNTEAFF.

The chain carries TRBV7-3 and TRBJ2-7, with a tentative D call TRBD2 (5 bases). V shed 1 base and J shed 7 bases, with 11 bases lying between them. Germline values: CDR1 SGHTA, CDR2 FQGTGA. This CDR3 contains 13 residues. The CDR3 sequence is CASSLMAAGEQYV. The CDR3 bases are TGTGCCAGCAGCTTAATGGCGGCGGGTGAGCAGTACGTC.

The chain has TRBV9 and TRBJ2-2; 8 nucleotides align to TRBD1. The CDR3 contains 18 residues. The germline V gene has CDR1 SGDLS and CDR2 YYNGEE. Germline trimming cut 4 bases from V and 1 base from J; bases unmatched to any gene: 12. CDR3 in amino acids: CASSPRGRTARNTGELFF. The DNA for the CDR3 is TGTGCCAGCAGCCCCAGGGGGCGAACTGCCAGGAACACCGGGGAGCTGTTTTTT.

The V call is TRBV18, the J call TRBJ1-2; D call uncertain. The CDR3 length is 12 residues. Trimming took off 6 bases at V and 7 bases at J, with 12 bases between the two ends. Germline CDR1 is KGHSH and CDR2 is LQKENI. CDR3 DNA sequence: TGTGCCAGCTCCTTACAACGGAGTGGCTACACCTTC. Translated, it gives CASSLQRSGYTF.

This clone was picked up one time. At one end, the junction sequence differs from germline, possibly due to a read error. The chain couples TRBV13 to TRBJ1-5; D remains unclear. There are 14 residues in the CDR3. Germline V lookup: CDR1 PRHDT, CDR2 FYEKMQ (reference sequence). The CDR3 coding sequence is TGTGCTAGCAGCCGCCGGGGTGGCAATCAGCCCCAGCATTTT. Encoded protein: CASSRRGGNQPQHF.

This rearrangement joins TRBV18 to TRBJ1-6; D is unresolved. CDR3 size: 15 residues. Germline V gives CDR1 KGHSH, CDR2 LQKENI. Between the trimmed V and J ends, which lost 0 bases and 5 bases, there was a span of 8 bases. CDR3 residues: CASSPPGRNNSPLHF. The DNA of the CDR3 is TGTGCCAGCTCACCACCGGGCAGAAATAATTCACCCCTCCACTTT. The full variable domain, with the rest looked up from reference TRBV18 and TRBJ1-6, is NAGVMQNPRHLVRRRGQEARLRCSPMKGHSHVYWYRQLPEEGLKFMVYLQKENIIDESGMPKERFSAEFPKEGPSILRIQQVVRGDSAAYFCASSPPGRNNSPLHFGNGTRLTVT.

CDR3 nucleotide sequence: TGCGCCAGCAGCCAAGCAGGGACAGGGCTTTCACCCCTCCACTTT. Translation: CASSQAGTGLSPLHF. The chain couples TRBV4-3 to TRBJ1-6, with 9 nucleotides matching TRBD1. CDR1 and CDR2 (germline): LGHNA, YSLEER. V was pared by 1 base and J by 9 bases, with 4 bases of the junction left unmatched. The CDR3 runs to 15 residues.